This TCR beta chain was sequenced in a study of blood T cell repertoires in COVID-19. Only in-frame clones appear in the TCRdb table, and some are missing; sequencing was by immunoSEQ multiplex PCR. The sample has 56,000 or so clones; 85% are singletons. CDR3 length: 16 residues. The junction had 12 bases not matched to a gene; V was cut back by 6 bases and J by 5 bases. Germline-derived CDR1 and CDR2 are MNHEY and SMNVEV (reference sequence). The sequencing sample was made of peripheral blood. The receptor was isolated from a human donor in a cohort sampled during active COVID-19. The gene calls are TRBV27 and TRBJ1-2; 10 positions match TRBD1. CDR3 region: CASSRDRGGGGYGYTF. For the CDR3, the DNA is TGTGCCAGCAGCCGGGACAGGGGTGGGGGAGGATATGGCTACACCTTC.